Listed below are T cell receptor beta chains from one sample, sequenced in a study of blood T cell repertoires in COVID-19. Sequencing used immunoSEQ multiplex PCR; TCRdb keeps in-frame clones, though not all of them. Of a few hundred thousand clones in the sample, about 91% were seen once. The specimen was PBMCs or T cells enriched from blood (not recorded which). The origin of the receptors is a man between 18 and 29 years old with acute COVID-19. CDR3s include the opening cysteine and the closing phenylalanine or tryptophan. The D gene is left open where the match is weak. Clone size is shown for a subset of rows, as once, few, many or a class of expanded clone.

V	D	size	J	CDR3	DNA
TRBV12-3/TRBV12-4	-	-	TRBJ1-1	CASSFGGEAFF	TGTGCCAGCAGTTTCGGCGGTGAAGCTTTCTTT
TRBV6-5	-	-	TRBJ2-3	CASSYSAVPSTDTQYF	TGTGCCAGCAGTTACTCGGCGGTTCCTAGCACAGATACGCAGTATTTT
TRBV19	TRBD1	-	TRBJ1-2	CASSIGDRGRGAGYTF	TGTGCCAGTAGTATAGGAGACAGGGGGCGTGGAGCTGGCTACACCTTC
TRBV25-1	TRBD2	-	TRBJ2-7	CASSDVEGLAGIQYF	TGTGCCAGCAGTGATGTTGAAGGACTAGCGGGAATTCAGTACTTC
TRBV28	-	-	TRBJ1-5	CASSLRTSRNQPQHF	TGTGCCAGCAGTCTCCGGACAAGCCGCAATCAGCCCCAGCATTTT
TRBV7-2	TRBD2	-	TRBJ2-3	CASSTGLASDTQYF	TGTGCCAGCAGCACCGGACTAGCCTCGGATACGCAGTATTTT
TRBV28	TRBD2	once	TRBJ2-1	CASSYGVAGYNEQFF	TGTGCCAGCAGTTATGGGGTAGCGGGCTACAATGAGCAGTTCTTC
TRBV7-3	TRBD2	-	TRBJ2-1	CASSGPGTSGNEQFF	TGTGCCAGCAGCGGACCCGGGACTAGCGGCAATGAGCAGTTCTTC
TRBV5-1	-	-	TRBJ1-2	CASSQDGITRF	TGCGCCAGCAGCCAGGACGGGATTACACGCTTC
TRBV6-5	TRBD2	-	TRBJ2-7	CASRPSGRAYEQYF	TGTGCCAGCAGGCCTAGCGGGAGGGCCTACGAGCAGTACTTC
TRBV7-9	-	-	TRBJ2-1	CASSLGQYNEQFF	TGTGCCAGCAGCTTAGGTCAATACAATGAGCAGTTCTTC
TRBV7-9	-	-	TRBJ2-2	CASSLGEVDTGELFF	TGTGCCAGCAGCTTGGGAGAAGTTGACACCGGGGAGCTGTTTTTT
TRBV6-5	-	-	TRBJ1-1	CASTLSPGGGTEAFF	TGTGCCAGCACCCTTTCCCCCGGTGGCGGCACTGAAGCTTTCTTT
TRBV28	-	-	TRBJ1-5	CASSLGRGTQPQHF	TGTGCCAGCAGTTTGGGCAGGGGTACTCAGCCCCAGCATTTT
TRBV11-3	-	-	TRBJ2-5	CASSSPFREGWVQETQYF	TGTGCCAGCAGCTCCCCCTTCAGGGAAGGTTGGGTCCAAGAGACCCAGTACTTC
TRBV14	TRBD1	-	TRBJ2-1	CASTAGTGAKGEQFF	TGTGCCAGCACCGCCGGGACAGGGGCGAAAGGGGAGCAGTTCTTC
TRBV18	-	-	TRBJ2-3	CATLQGREDTQYF	TGTGCCACCCTACAGGGCCGGGAAGATACGCAGTATTTT
TRBV21-1	-	-	TRBJ2-1	CASSKQCRDSEFF	TGTGCCAGCAGCAAACAGTGCAGGGATTCTGAATTCTTC
TRBV11-2	-	-	TRBJ1-1	CASSLETGVEAFF	TGTGCCAGCAGCTTAGAGACAGGTGTTGAAGCTTTCTTT